This T cell receptor (beta chain) originates from a study of tissue T cells after allogeneic stem cell transplantation. The CDR3 is made up of 16 amino acids. V shed 0 bases and J shed 0 bases, with 10 bases lying between them. The germline CDR1 and CDR2 sequences are LGHNA and YNLKQL (reference sequence). This clone was recorded once. Its antigen is unidentified. Mouse germline and gene names are used. The CDR3 extends 1 residue past the end of the read, so its final part is completed from the germline J gene. Time point noted: mouse harvest day 7 after allogeneic transplant. Tail vein injection delivered 10^7 T-cell-depleted bone marrow cells and 10^6 splenic CD5+ T cells. Whole-study results and caveats: In patients and mice, blood and spleen missed much of tissue repertoire. TCR repertoires tracked anatomic similarity, regardless of disease or transplant status. Some tissue clones might be persisting host cells; their alloreactivity or antigen specificity was not determined.

The data were produced by immunoSEQ multiplex PCR, yet TCRdb's version contains in-frame clones alone and is incomplete. The sample yields around 2,700 clones, 50% to 60% seen once. The clonotype comes from a female BALB/c mouse given C57BL/6 T cells with graft-versus-host disease after an allogeneic hematopoietic cell transplant. Sequences were obtained from gut tissue. The chain carries TRBV5 and TRBJ2-3; D possibly corresponds to TRBD2 (7 bases). The DNA read from the CDR3 is TGTGCCAGCAGCCAAGAGAGGGGGGCTAGTGCAGAAACGCTGTAT. Its protein product is CASSQERGASAETLY. In full, the CDR3 is CASSQERGASAETLYF.